These 32 T cell receptor beta chains were sequenced from one sample in a study of blood T cell repertoires in COVID-19. Method: immunoSEQ multiplex PCR; TCRdb's copy keeps in-frame clones and lacks some. The profile covers some 300,000 clones, with about nine tenths appearing a single time and 1.5% to 2% taken by the ten largest. The specimen was PBMCs or T cells enriched from blood (not recorded which). Every receptor here comes from a woman between 40 and 55 years old who had recovered from COVID-19.

This chain uses TRBV4-3 with TRBJ1-1; D ambiguous. Trimming left V 1 base short and J 3 bases short, with 6 bases between. The CDR3 contains 13 residues. Looked up from germline, CDR1 is LGHNA and CDR2 is YSLEER. The CDR3 spells CASSQVEDTEAFF. The CDR3 bases are TGCGCCAGCAGCCAAGTGGAGGACACTGAAGCTTTCTTT.

The chain recombines TRBV9 with TRBJ2-7, with a weak D call TRBD2 (6 bases). This CDR3 has 19 residues. In germline, CDR1 is SGDLS, CDR2 YYNGEE. V was cut by 0 bases and J by 1 base, with 23 bases left in between. The CDR3: CASSVENFAGSGRSYEQYF. The DNA of the CDR3 is TGTGCCAGCAGCGTAGAGAACTTTGCGGGGTCCGGAAGGTCCTACGAGCAGTACTTC.

J is TRBJ2-3 and V is TRBV4-3, with D perhaps matching TRBD1 (5 bases). Per germline, CDR1 LGHNA and CDR2 YSLEER. Trimming pared 2 bases from V and 0 bases from J, leaving 9 bases between. The CDR3 consists of 15 residues. The CDR3 sequence is CASSQHRQSTDTQYF. CDR3 coding DNA: TGCGCCAGCAGCCAACATAGACAGAGCACAGATACGCAGTATTTT.

The chain couples TRBV7-2 to TRBJ2-5; tentatively, D is TRBD1 (6 bases). CDR1 is SGHTA and CDR2 is FQGNSA in the germline V gene. V dropped 8 bases and J dropped 5 bases, with 18 bases sitting between them. This CDR3 contains 14 residues. CDR3 protein: CASSPTRGTETQYF. The CDR3 nucleotides read TGTGCCAGCTCACCGACGAGGGGGACCGAGACCCAGTACTTC.

This chain joins TRBV5-1 and TRBJ2-1, with a tentative D call TRBD1 (6 bases). This CDR3 spans 14 amino acids. Trimming cost V 4 bases and J 1 base, with 9 bases left between them. Germline CDR1 is SGHRS and CDR2 is YFSETQ. The CDR3 nucleotides are TGCGCCAGCAGCCAAGGACAGTCCTACAATGAGCAGTTCTTC. Translated, it gives CASSQGQSYNEQFF.

This chain links TRBV5-1 with TRBJ1-2; 10 positions agree with TRBD1. Germline CDR1 SGHRS, CDR2 YFSETQ. This CDR3 has 14 residues. J was trimmed by 8 bases and V by 8 bases; bases with no gene match: 12. CDR3 region: CASGPGQGNWGYTF. In DNA form, the CDR3 reads TGCGCCAGTGGTCCGGGACAGGGGAATTGGGGCTACACCTTC.

The chain joins TRBV2 to TRBJ1-2; no clear D gene. The germline V and J ends were trimmed by 3 bases and 2 bases, with 10 bases remaining between them. The CDR3 covers 14 residues. Germline V gene data show CDR1 as SNHLY and CDR2 as FYNNEI. CDR3 protein: CASSDFTVNYGYTF. DNA of the CDR3: TGTGCCAGCAGTGATTTTACAGTCAACTATGGCTACACCTTC.

This clone came up a few times. J is TRBJ1-1 and V is TRBV30; D not resolved. Germline V lookup: CDR1 GTSNPN, CDR2 SVGIG (reference sequence). The CDR3 has 14 residues. Deletions cut 2 bases from V and 4 bases from J, with 14 bases between. The CDR3 DNA reads TGTGCCTGGAGTATAGGCGGTTCTGGCACTGAAGCTTTCTTT. Protein: CAWSIGGSGTEAFF.

The genes are TRBV20-1 and TRBJ1-4, with a possible D match to TRBD1 (5 bases). This CDR3 has 15 amino acids. With 3 bases removed from V and 4 bases from J, the gap between germline ends came to 15 bases. Per germline, CDR1 DFQATT and CDR2 SNEGSKA (reference sequence). The CDR3 loop reads CSASRRQLNNEKLFF. In DNA form, the CDR3 reads TGCAGTGCTAGTCGGAGACAGTTAAATAATGAAAAACTGTTTTTT.

This chain connects TRBV19 to TRBJ2-7; TRBD1 might be the D (5 bases). The CDR3 sequence is 16 residues long. V was clipped by 5 bases and J by 3 bases, with 20 bases between them. CDR1 is LNHDA, CDR2 SQIVND, per germline (reference sequence). CDR3 region: CASSPHGQGGHYEQYF. In nucleotides, the CDR3 is TGTGCCAGTAGTCCCCATGGGCAGGGTGGACACTACGAGCAGTACTTC.

The chain links TRBV6-4 to TRBJ1-4; D is possibly TRBD1 (6 bases). CDR3 length equals 20 residues. Trimming removed 2 bases at V and 4 bases at J, with 26 bases between. Germline V gives CDR1 MRHNA, CDR2 SNTAGT. The CDR3: CASSDPKTTGLGLGNEKLFF. CDR3 nucleotide sequence: TGTGCCAGCAGTGACCCAAAAACGACAGGCCTTGGGCTCGGTAATGAAAAACTGTTTTTT.

In its sample, this clone was seen once. The J gene is TRBJ1-1, the V gene TRBV6-6; no definite D call. The length of the CDR3 is 13 residues. Trimming cost V 7 bases and J 0 bases, with 9 bases left between them. Germline V gives CDR1 MNHNY, CDR2 SVGAGI (reference sequence). The DNA for the CDR3 is TGTGCCAGCATCTTTTCCTTGAACACTGAAGCTTTCTTT. Its translation: CASIFSLNTEAFF.

The chain recombines TRBV29-1 with TRBJ1-2, with D possibly being TRBD1 (5 bases). CDR3 size: 14 residues. The V gene lost 7 bases and the J gene lost 8 bases, with 23 bases spanning the gap. In germline, CDR1 is SQVTM, CDR2 ANQGSEA. As DNA, the CDR3 is TGCAGCGACTACCGGGACTTCTCTTTCGGAGGCTACACCTTC. Translating gives CSDYRDFSFGGYTF.

The chain combines TRBV14 with TRBJ1-5; D unresolved. Per the germline V gene, CDR1 is SGHDN and CDR2 is FVKESK. This CDR3 region has 14 residues. The V gene lost 3 bases and the J gene lost 3 bases, with 9 bases spanning the gap. The DNA of the CDR3 is TGTGCCAGCAGCCATCTAGGTCCCAATCAGCCCCAGCATTTT. Residues: CASSHLGPNQPQHF.

V usage is TRBV4-1 and J usage is TRBJ1-2; D might be TRBD1 (6 bases). The CDR3 loop spans 17 amino acids. With 1 base removed from V and 2 bases from J, the gap between germline ends came to 17 bases. Germline V gene sequence: CDR1 MGHRA, CDR2 YSYEKL. The CDR3 here is CASSQVIPGAKNYGYTF. The CDR3, as DNA: TGCGCCAGCAGCCAAGTAATCCCAGGGGCGAAAAACTATGGCTACACCTTC.

In its sample, this clone was seen a few times. This chain joins TRBV7-9 and TRBJ2-3; the match to TRBD2 covers 12 bases. The CDR3 runs 18 residues. V lost 5 bases to trimming and J lost 0 bases; unmatched junction nucleotides: 9. CDR1 and CDR2 from the germline V gene are SEHNR and FQNEAQ (reference sequence). Here the CDR3 reads CASSAPGLAGYSTDTQYF. For the CDR3, the DNA is TGTGCCAGCAGCGCACCGGGACTAGCGGGCTATAGCACAGATACGCAGTATTTT.

The chain recombines TRBV5-1 with TRBJ1-1; D possibly corresponds to TRBD1 (6 bases). The CDR3 has 16 residues. V was clipped by 0 bases and J by 2 bases, with 14 bases between them. The germline V gene encodes CDR1 SGHRS and CDR2 YFSETQ. CDR3 sequence: CASSLGPQGPNTEAFF. In nucleotides, the CDR3 is TGCGCCAGCAGCTTGGGTCCACAGGGACCAAACACTGAAGCTTTCTTT.

This sequence joins TRBV9 and TRBJ2-5; perhaps TRBD2 as D (7 bases). V was trimmed by 4 bases and J by 1 base, leaving 17 bases between them. Germline-derived CDR1 and CDR2 are SGDLS and YYNGEE. This CDR3 is built from 16 residues. CDR3 region: CASSPGGLDSQETQYF. CDR3 bases: TGTGCCAGCAGCCCGGGGGGTCTGGACAGCCAAGAGACCCAGTACTTC.

V is TRBV6-2 or TRBV6-3 and J is TRBJ2-7, with 8 bases lining up with TRBD2. Germline CDR1 reads MNHEY; CDR2 reads SVGEGT. Losses at the gene ends were 6 bases for V and 2 bases for J; bases not matched to a gene: 6. This CDR3 is built from 14 residues. The CDR3 DNA sequence: TGTGCCAGCAGCCTCCGGGGGGGTACCTACGAGCAGTACTTC. Residues: CASSLRGGTYEQYF.

The V and J genes are TRBV21-1 and TRBJ1-2; the table's D call TRBD1 went unverified against the DNA. TRBV21-1 is listed as a pseudogene. The length of the CDR3 is 16 residues. This chain's CDR3 is CASSKRDRGDLYGYTF. The DNA of the CDR3 is TGTGCCAGCAGCAAGCGTGACAGGGGGGATCTCTATGGCTACACCTTC.

The CDR3, as DNA: TGCGCCAGCAGCTTGGCAGGGGCGAACACTGAAGCTTTCTTT. Translation: CASSLAGANTEAFF. V gene TRBV5-1 combines with J gene TRBJ1-1; D possibly corresponds to TRBD1 (6 bases). V was shortened by 0 bases and J by 1 base, with 7 bases between the two germline ends. Per the germline V gene, CDR1 is SGHRS and CDR2 is YFSETQ. The CDR3 totals 14 residues.

This chain joins TRBV7-9 and TRBJ2-7; TRBD2 is a possible D gene (6 bases). Trimming took off 3 bases at V and 5 bases at J, with 11 bases between the two ends. Germline V gives CDR1 SEHNR, CDR2 FQNEAQ (reference sequence). This CDR3 spans 13 amino acids. The CDR3 nucleotides are TGTGCCAGCAGCTTCGGGGGAATCAACGAGCAGTACTTC. Residues: CASSFGGINEQYF.

The chain has TRBV19 and TRBJ2-4, with TRBD1 matching 8 bases. The germline CDR1 and CDR2 sequences are LNHDA and SQIVND (reference sequence). After removal of 5 bases from V and 8 bases from J, the junction contained 2 bases not matched to a gene. The CDR3 has 12 amino acids. The CDR3 DNA reads as TGTGCCAGTAGTCAGGGGGCATACATTCAGTACTTC. Translated, it gives CASSQGAYIQYF. Looking up the rest from reference TRBV19 and TRBJ2-4 gives the full variable domain: DGGITQSPKYLFRKEGQNVTLSCEQNLNHDAMYWYRQDPGQGLRLIYYSQIVNDFQKGDIAEGYSVSREKKESFPLTVTSAQKNPTAFYLCASSQGAYIQYFGAGTRLSVL.

The chain has TRBV19 and TRBJ2-7; tentative D call: TRBD2 (6 bases). CDR3 size: 14 residues. Between the trimmed V and J ends, which lost 3 bases and 7 bases, there was a span of 16 bases. From germline, CDR1 is LNHDA and CDR2 SQIVND (reference sequence). CDR3 DNA sequence: TGTGCCAGTAGTATCGCGGCAGGGACTGAAGAGCAGTACTTC. This sequence encodes CASSIAAGTEEQYF.

The chain uses TRBV18 and TRBJ2-2; 7 bases line up with TRBD1. Germline V gives CDR1 KGHSH, CDR2 LQKENI. CDR3 length: 13 residues. V gave up 2 bases and J gave up 7 bases; unmatched junction bases: 1. In DNA, the CDR3 is TGTGCCAGCTCACCAGACAGGGACGGGGAGCTGTTTTTT. Protein product: CASSPDRDGELFF.

The rearrangement links TRBV5-4 to TRBJ2-1; perhaps TRBD2 as D (5 bases). This CDR3 region has 13 residues. The V end was cut by 3 bases, the J end by 6 bases, with 10 bases between. The germline V gene has CDR1 SGHNT and CDR2 YYREEE (reference sequence). The CDR3 DNA reads TGTGCCAGCAGCTCCGGGATCCCCAATGAGCAGTTCTTC. It yields the protein CASSSGIPNEQFF.

The chain recombines TRBV10-2 with TRBJ1-1; no clear D gene. Germline values: CDR1 WSHSY, CDR2 SAAADI. V lost 4 bases and J 0 bases, leaving 6 bases between the germline ends. The CDR3 sequence is 13 residues long. The CDR3 loop is CASSGQMNTEAFF. CDR3 in DNA: TGCGCCAGCAGTGGACAAATGAACACTGAAGCTTTCTTT.

The CDR3 region has the DNA TGTGCCAGCTCCCTGGGACAGGTTGACGAGCAGTACTTC. This codes for CASSLGQVDEQYF. V gene TRBV18 combines with J gene TRBJ2-7, with 8 bases matching TRBD1. V gave up 6 bases and J gave up 5 bases; unmatched junction bases: 6. Germline CDR1 is KGHSH and CDR2 is LQKENI. There are 13 residues in the CDR3.

The V gene is TRBV19, the J gene TRBJ2-3; D is possibly TRBD2 (6 bases). The CDR3 sequence is 15 residues long. Germline V gene lookup returns CDR1 LNHDA and CDR2 SQIVND (reference sequence). The V gene lost 6 bases and the J gene lost 2 bases, with 15 bases spanning the gap. The CDR3: CASRSVGRVTDTQYF. CDR3 nucleotides: TGTGCCAGTAGGTCAGTCGGGAGAGTCACAGATACGCAGTATTTT.

The rearrangement links TRBV2 to TRBJ1-2; 7 nucleotides match TRBD1. J lost 0 bases, V lost 7 bases, and 8 bases had no gene match. From germline, CDR1 is SNHLY and CDR2 FYNNEI. The CDR3 is 15 amino acids. CDR3 loop: CASTIGTVANYGYTF. CDR3 bases: TGTGCCAGCACGATCGGGACAGTAGCTAACTATGGCTACACCTTC. Drawing the rest from reference TRBV2 and TRBJ1-2, the complete variable domain is EPEVTQTPSHQVTQMGQEVILRCVPISNHLYFYWYRQILGQKVEFLVSFYNNEISEKSEIFDDQFSVERPDGSNFTLKIRSTKLEDSAMYFCASTIGTVANYGYTFGSGTRLTVV.

This chain joins TRBV14 and TRBJ2-7, with D possibly TRBD2 on 5 matching bases. CDR1 is SGHDN, CDR2 FVKESK, per germline. The CDR3 consists of 17 residues. Trimming stripped 4 bases from V and 0 bases from J, with 19 bases between. CDR3 residues: CASSPRGSRRTSYEQYF. Written as DNA, the CDR3 is TGTGCCAGCAGCCCGCGCGGGTCCAGGAGGACCTCCTACGAGCAGTACTTC.

This clone was observed once. The J gene is TRBJ2-5, the V gene TRBV2, with TRBD1 matching 8 bases. Germline trimming cut 5 bases from V and 7 bases from J; bases unmatched to any gene: 3. Germline assignment: CDR1 SNHLY and CDR2 FYNNEI. The CDR3 runs to 12 residues. CDR3 amino acids: CASSPGTGTQYF. CDR3 DNA sequence: TGTGCCAGCAGTCCCGGGACAGGGACCCAGTACTTC.